These T cell receptor beta chains were read from a single sample in a study of OX40 agonist ivuxolimab in advanced cancers. Profiled with immunoSEQ multiplex PCR; TCRdb holds only in-frame clones, not every one. The data hold tens of thousands of clones, with 90% observed a single time. Specimen: CD4+ or CD8+ T cells sorted from blood, collected in a trial of the OX40 agonist ivuxolimab. The receptors were gathered from an adult with an advanced solid tumor such as melanoma, head and neck, liver or kidney cancer. CDR3s include the opening cysteine and the closing phenylalanine or tryptophan. A D gene is named only where the DNA matches it firmly. Clone size appears in some rows only: once, few, many, or a class for an expanded clone.

abundance	v_gene	j_gene	d_gene	CDR3nt	CDR3aa
NA	TRBV9	TRBJ2-3	TRBD2	TGTGCCAGCAGCCCACGGACTAGCGGGATGGGCGGCGATACGCAGTATTTT	CASSPRTSGMGGDTQYF
NA	TRBV11-2	TRBJ2-1	TRBD2	TGTGCCAGCAGCTTCACTAGCGGGAGCTACAATGAGCAGTTCTTC	CASSFTSGSYNEQFF
NA	TRBV4-2	TRBJ1-2	NA	TGTGCCAGCAGCCACGAAGGAGTTCCCGCTGGCTACACCTTC	CASSHEGVPAGYTF
NA	TRBV2	TRBJ2-7	TRBD1	TGTGCCAGCAGTGAAGCGGGACAGGGAGTGTACGAGCAGTACTTC	CASSEAGQGVYEQYF
NA	TRBV9	TRBJ1-6	TRBD1	TGTGCCAGCAGCAACCGACAGGGGGCGAATTCACCCCTCCACTTT	CASSNRQGANSPLHF
NA	TRBV7-8	TRBJ1-3	NA	TGTGCCAGCAGCCCCGGGTCTGGAAACACCATATATTTT	CASSPGSGNTIYF
NA	TRBV21-1	TRBJ2-3	NA	TGTGCCAGCAAATGGGAGGGGAGGGGCTCAGATACGCAGTATTTT	CASKWEGRGSDTQYF
NA	TRBV30	TRBJ1-2	TRBD1	TGTGCCGAATACAGGGGCGTTTCCGGTGGCTACACCTTC	CAEYRGVSGGYTF
NA	TRBV27	TRBJ2-1	NA	TGTGCCAGCAGTTTAAAAGGGGACGCTAGATGGGAGCAGTTCTTC	CASSLKGDARWEQFF
few	TRBV6-5	TRBJ1-5	NA	TGTGCCAGCGGACGCCTGGGGGATCAGCCCCAGCATTTT	CASGRLGDQPQHF
once	TRBV27	TRBJ2-3	TRBD2	TGTGCCAGCAGGGGTAGCGGGGGGAGCACAGATACGCAGTATTTT	CASRGSGGSTDTQYF
NA	TRBV5-1	TRBJ2-3	TRBD2	TGCGCCAGCAGCCCGCTAGCGGGAGTAGATACGCAGTATTTT	CASSPLAGVDTQYF
NA	TRBV5-1	TRBJ1-1	TRBD1	TGCGCCAGCAGCCTAGACAGGGCAAGGACTGAAGCTTTCTTT	CASSLDRARTEAFF
NA	TRBV29-1	TRBJ2-1	TRBD2	TGCAGCGTTGAAGGTGCGGGACTAGCTTACAATGAGCAGTTCTTC	CSVEGAGLAYNEQFF
NA	TRBV30	TRBJ2-5	NA	TGTGCCTGGACGCGAGTAGCGAGGTCAGAGACCCAGTACTTC	CAWTRVARSETQYF
NA	TRBV5-6	TRBJ2-6	NA	TGTGCCAGCAGCCCGAGTTGGGCTGGGGCCAACGTCCTGACTTTC	CASSPSWAGANVLTF
NA	TRBV2	TRBJ2-1	TRBD2	TGTGCCAAGGGGACTAGCGGGATTCGTAATGAGCAGTTCTTC	CAKGTSGIRNEQFF
NA	TRBV7-9	TRBJ2-7	TRBD1	TGTGCCAGCAGCCCGAGTGGGACAGGGGCCCACGAGCAGTACTTC	CASSPSGTGAHEQYF
NA	TRBV7-6	TRBJ2-5	NA	TGTGCCAGCAGCTCAGGAAACCAAGAGACCCAGTACTTC	CASSSGNQETQYF
NA	TRBV7-9	TRBJ2-5	TRBD2	TGTGCCAGCAGCTTCGCTAGCGGGAAGGAGACCCAGTACTTC	CASSFASGKETQYF
once	TRBV4-3	TRBJ2-1	TRBD2	TGCGCCAGCAGCCCCAGACTAGCGGGTGCTAATGAGCAGTTCTTC	CASSPRLAGANEQFF
NA	TRBV7-9	TRBJ2-3	NA	TGTGCCAGCAGCTTAGCTAGTAGCGCAGATACGCAGTATTTT	CASSLASSADTQYF
once	TRBV7-3	TRBJ2-1	TRBD2	TGTGCCAGCAGCGTACTAGCGGAGCCCTACAATGAGCAGTTCTTC	CASSVLAEPYNEQFF
NA	TRBV10-3	TRBJ1-2	NA	TGTGCCATCAGCGCGGAAGCCCCGGGCTACACCTTC	CAISAEAPGYTF
NA	TRBV6-1	TRBJ2-7	TRBD1	TGTGCCAGCAGTGGGGACAGAACCTACGAGCAGTACTTC	CASSGDRTYEQYF
NA	TRBV5-1	TRBJ2-3	TRBD2	TGCGCCAGCAGCTTGGGGACTAGCGTTACAGATACGCAGTATTTT	CASSLGTSVTDTQYF
few	TRBV4-1	TRBJ2-2	NA	TGCGCCAGCAGCCAAGCGGGGAACACCGGGGAGCTGTTTTTT	CASSQAGNTGELFF
NA	TRBV30	TRBJ2-5	NA	TGTGCCTGGAGTGCAGCGGGAGAGACCCAGTACTTC	CAWSAAGETQYF
once	TRBV18	TRBJ2-1	TRBD1	TGTGCCAGCTCACCCCCGGGACAGAGTATTTACAATGAGCAGTTCTTC	CASSPPGQSIYNEQFF
once	TRBV5-4	TRBJ2-2	NA	TGTGCCAGCTCCAGGGTTGCGAACACCGGGGAGCTGTTTTTT	CASSRVANTGELFF
NA	TRBV18	TRBJ2-3	NA	TGTGCCAGCCAGTCCTCAGGCTTGCAGTATTTT	CASQSSGLQYF
NA	TRBV28	TRBJ2-7	NA	TGTGCCAGCAGTTTATTTTCCTACGAGCAGTACTTC	CASSLFSYEQYF
NA	TRBV2	TRBJ1-3	TRBD1	TGTGCCAGCAGTGAAGCGCTAAACAGGGGCTCTGGAAACACCATATATTTT	CASSEALNRGSGNTIYF
NA	TRBV30	TRBJ1-5	NA	TGTGCCTGGAATCTCGGTGGACTGCTTGATCAGCCCCAGCATTTT	CAWNLGGLLDQPQHF
NA	TRBV19	TRBJ2-3	NA	TGTGCCAGTGGTGTGGCAAACACAGATACGCAGTATTTT	CASGVANTDTQYF
NA	TRBV7-8	TRBJ2-1	NA	TGTGCCAGCAGCTTATCCCGGAATGAGCAGTTCTTC	CASSLSRNEQFF
NA	TRBV19	TRBJ2-7	TRBD1	TGTGCCAGTAGTACGGGACAGGCCTCCTACGAGCAGTACTTC	CASSTGQASYEQYF
NA	TRBV15	TRBJ2-1	TRBD2	TGTGCCACCAGCTGGACTAGCGGGAGGAACAATGAGCAGTTCTTC	CATSWTSGRNNEQFF
NA	TRBV6-5	TRBJ2-1	NA	TGTGCCAGCAGACCAGAGACAATCTACAATGAGCAGTTCTTC	CASRPETIYNEQFF
NA	TRBV18	TRBJ1-5	TRBD1	TGTGCCAGCTCCCTTGACAGGGACCAGCCCCAGCATTTT	CASSLDRDQPQHF
NA	TRBV5-1	TRBJ2-1	TRBD2	TGCGCCAGCCGGCCCGGGACTAGCGCAAACAATGAGCAGTTCTTC	CASRPGTSANNEQFF
NA	TRBV7-9	TRBJ2-3	NA	TGTGCCAGCAGCTTAGGTACTAGTGGCACAGATACGCAGTATTTT	CASSLGTSGTDTQYF
NA	TRBV4-1	TRBJ2-3	TRBD2	TGCGCCAGCAGCCAAGACCTTAGCGGGCGCACAGATACGCAGTATTTT	CASSQDLSGRTDTQYF
NA	TRBV7-8	TRBJ1-2	NA	TGTGCCAGCAGCTTAGAGGACGCTAACTATGGCTACACCTTC	CASSLEDANYGYTF
NA	TRBV9	TRBJ1-4	NA	TGTGCCAGCAGCCCACGGGGGACACTTTATGAAAAACTGTTTTTT	CASSPRGTLYEKLFF
NA	TRBV28	TRBJ2-7	TRBD2	TGTGCCAGCAGTAGTCGACTAGCGGGACATTACGAGCAGTACTTC	CASSSRLAGHYEQYF
NA	TRBV5-4	TRBJ2-6	NA	TGTGCCAGCAACACGAGAACGAGACCCTCTGGGGCCAACGTCCTGACTTTC	CASNTRTRPSGANVLTF
few	TRBV30	TRBJ1-5	NA	TGTGCCTGGAGTGTGGAACAGAATCAGCCCCAGCATTTT	CAWSVEQNQPQHF
NA	TRBV28	TRBJ2-3	TRBD2	TGTGCCAGCAGTCACCAATCACTAGCGGGAATGCCAGATACGCAGTATTTT	CASSHQSLAGMPDTQYF
NA	TRBV7-2	TRBJ1-3	NA	TGTGCCAGCAGCTTTGCAGGGACTGGAAACACCATATATTTT	CASSFAGTGNTIYF
NA	TRBV28	TRBJ1-2	NA	TGTGCCAGCAGGCTGGGACTTAACTATGGCTACACCTTC	CASRLGLNYGYTF
NA	TRBV7-9	TRBJ2-2	NA	TGTGCCAGCAGCTTAGGAAACGGCGCGAACACCGGGGAGCTGTTTTTT	CASSLGNGANTGELFF
NA	TRBV28	TRBJ2-7	TRBD1	TGTGCCAGCAGTGTAGAAGGGGGCTACTACGAGCAGTACTTC	CASSVEGGYYEQYF